This paragraph reports one TCR beta chain. Its specificity is not known. The ends were cut back, 1 base at V and 0 bases at J, with 22 bases in the middle. The germline gives CDR1 SGHAT, CDR2 FQNNGV. CDR3 length equals 20 residues. The sample belongs to a study of T-cell memory formation after mild COVID-19. The study, taken as a whole, reports: Among clones contracting day 15 to 85, CD4/CD8 was balanced, whereas later expanders leaned CD4+. Certain responding clones were present in pre-infection memory, suggesting participation of cross-reactive memory.

TCRdb re-derived calls from the 5' RACE reads in MiXCR, one entry per CDR3 protein. The sample records some 130,000 distinct CDR3 sequences, less than 6.5% being singletons. Sequenced sample: PBMCs or a T cell subset sorted from them (not recorded which). The chain employs TRBV11-2 and TRBJ2-1; D assignment may be TRBD1 or TRBD2 (6 bases each). The sequence was collected from an adult woman who had mild COVID-19 (a few samples of this study predate the infection). Cell type and time point are not known. In nucleotides, the CDR3 is TGTGCCAGCAGCTTAGTTAGTGCGAGAGGGGGGTTAAGCTCCTACAATGAGCAGTTCTTC. Protein product: CASSLVSARGGLSSYNEQFF.